One and the same sample provided the 29 T cell receptor beta chains below, sequenced in a study of T cell changes during pregnancy in multiple sclerosis. Here immunoSEQ multiplex PCR was the method, and the copy in TCRdb shows in-frame clones only, minus some. The sample shows some 94,000 clones, about 92% of them seen only once. Sample: peripheral blood, taken in the first trimester of pregnancy. These receptors were collected from a female donor with multiple sclerosis, enrolled in a pregnancy study.

The chain uses TRBV7-2 and TRBJ1-1, with D perhaps TRBD1 (5 bases). V was shortened by 5 bases and J by 1 base, with 14 bases between the two germline ends. CDR1 SGHTA and CDR2 FQGNSA come from the germline V gene. The CDR3 is 15 residues long. In DNA form, the CDR3 reads TGTGCCAGCAGCCCATATCAGGGCGCGAACACTGAAGCTTTCTTT. It specifies CASSPYQGANTEAFF. Complete variable domain (other parts from reference TRBV7-2 and TRBJ1-1): GAGVSQSPSNKVTEKGKDVELRCDPISGHTALYWYRQSLGQGLEFLIYFQGNSAPDKSGLPSDRFSAERTGGSVSTLTIQRTQQEDSAVYLCASSPYQGANTEAFFGQGTRLTVV.

The DNA for the CDR3 is TGTGCCAGCAGGGCGGGGGGTAGAACCTACCCCGATACGCAGTATTTT. Protein sequence: CASRAGGRTYPDTQYF. V and J are TRBV28 and TRBJ2-3; 8 bases align to TRBD2. After removal of 6 bases from V and 6 bases from J, the junction contained 14 bases not matched to a gene. The CDR3 is made up of 16 amino acids. CDR1 MDHEN and CDR2 SYDVKM come from the germline V gene. Combining the CDR3 with reference TRBV28 and TRBJ2-3 gives the whole variable domain DVKVTQSSRYLVKRTGEKVFLECVQDMDHENMFWYRQDPGLGLRLIYFSYDVKMKEKGDIPEGYSVSREKKERFSLILESASTNQTSMYLCASRAGGRTYPDTQYFGPGTRLTVL.

This chain links TRBV5-4 with TRBJ2-5, with TRBD1 matching 7 bases. CDR3 length: 13 amino acids. Germline CDR1 reads SGHNT; CDR2 reads YYREEE (reference sequence). Trimming cost V 4 bases and J 7 bases; bases outside gene matches: 7. CDR3 sequence (DNA): TGTGCCAGCAGCGAATACCAGGGGGTGACCCAGTACTTC. This codes for CASSEYQGVTQYF.

The gene calls are TRBV6-5 and TRBJ2-2, with TRBD2 identical over 10 bases. Germline CDR1 and CDR2: MNHEY and SVGAGI. V shed 4 bases and J 5 bases; nucleotides not matched to a gene: 4. There are 15 residues in the CDR3. CDR3 DNA: TGTGCCAGCAGTTTACTAGCGGGAAGGACCGGGGAGCTGTTTTTT. Translated, it gives CASSLLAGRTGELFF.

This clone was recorded a few times. J is TRBJ1-1 and V is TRBV9; D unclear. The CDR3 loop spans 14 amino acids. Trimming stripped 0 bases from V and 11 bases from J, with 17 bases between. In germline, CDR1 is SGDLS, CDR2 YYNGEE. Written as DNA, the CDR3 is TGTGCCAGCAGCGTAGGGGCCGAGGGCCTGTTGGCTTTCTTT. It is translated as CASSVGAEGLLAFF.

This chain connects TRBV29-1 to TRBJ1-1; D ambiguous. The CDR3 runs 15 residues. The ends were cut back, 0 bases at V and 1 base at J, with 12 bases in the middle. Germline lookup yields CDR1 SQVTM and CDR2 ANQGSEA. CDR3 in DNA: TGCAGCGTTGAAGATGGGAGGACGGCGAACACTGAAGCTTTCTTT. Amino acids: CSVEDGRTANTEAFF.

The sample holds many counts of this clone. The gene calls are TRBV27 and TRBJ2-3, with D maybe TRBD1 (6 bases). Trimming shortened V by 6 bases and J by 2 bases, and 12 bases separated the two germline ends. From germline, CDR1 is MNHEY and CDR2 SMNVEV (reference sequence). The CDR3 totals 14 residues. CDR3 region: CASSDRSYTDTQYF. Written as DNA, the CDR3 is TGTGCCAGCAGCGACAGGTCTTACACAGATACGCAGTATTTT.

The chain has TRBV5-1 and TRBJ2-3; 10 bases are shared with TRBD1. Unmatched junction bases numbered 5, after V lost 4 bases and J lost 3 bases. This CDR3 is built from 15 residues. Germline lookup yields CDR1 SGHRS and CDR2 YFSETQ. The CDR3 bases are TGCGCCAGCAGCATGACAGGGGGCGCGACAGATACGCAGTATTTT. As protein: CASSMTGGATDTQYF.

The V gene is TRBV28, the J gene TRBJ2-7; D may be TRBD2 (6 bases). The CDR3 has 16 residues. Germline loops: CDR1 MDHEN, CDR2 SYDVKM. The V end lost 8 bases, the J end lost 2 bases, and 22 bases lay between the germline ends. The CDR3 protein is CASGSVGRGGTYEQYF. The CDR3 nucleotides read TGTGCCAGCGGTTCAGTTGGTCGCGGAGGGACCTACGAGCAGTACTTC.

The chain carries TRBV30 and TRBJ2-5; 11 bases are a match to TRBD2. This CDR3 region has 14 residues. V shed 2 bases, J shed 5 bases, and the junction held 4 bases outside the gene matches. Germline V gene sequence: CDR1 GTSNPN, CDR2 SVGIG (reference sequence). DNA for the CDR3: TGTGCCTGGAGTTTAGCGGGAGGGGAGGAGACCCAGTACTTC. It translates to CAWSLAGGEETQYF.

This rearrangement joins TRBV5-6 to TRBJ2-1; 11 bases map to TRBD1. The trim removed 3 bases at V and 3 bases at J, leaving 5 bases unmatched. This CDR3 comprises 16 residues. Germline V lookup: CDR1 SGHDT, CDR2 YYEEEE. DNA of the CDR3: TGTGCCAGCAGCTACCCGGGACAGGGGGTCTACAATGAGCAGTTCTTC. Translation gives CASSYPGQGVYNEQFF.

The V call is TRBV5-4, the J call TRBJ2-5; 9 bases line up with TRBD2. The junction had 9 bases not matched to a gene; V was cut back by 6 bases and J by 0 bases. The CDR3 sequence is 16 residues long. In germline, CDR1 is SGHNT, CDR2 YYREEE (reference sequence). CDR3 residues: CASTREAGGDQETQYF. The CDR3 nucleotides read TGTGCCAGCACCAGAGAAGCGGGAGGAGACCAAGAGACCCAGTACTTC.

The chain couples TRBV6-6 to TRBJ1-5; D ambiguous. V was pared by 4 bases and J by 0 bases, with 4 bases between. The germline gives CDR1 MNHNY, CDR2 SVGAGI (reference sequence). This CDR3 region has 13 residues. The CDR3 protein is CASSSGSNQPQHF. The CDR3 region has the DNA TGTGCCAGCAGTTCCGGTAGCAATCAGCCCCAGCATTTT.

DNA of the CDR3: TGCAGCGTTGGGGTAGGGGGACTACGGACGGGCGAGCAGTACTTC. Amino acid sequence: CSVGVGGLRTGEQYF. The chain has TRBV29-1 and TRBJ2-7; a possible D gene is TRBD2 (7 bases). The germline gives CDR1 SQVTM, CDR2 ANQGSEA. The CDR3 is 15 amino acids. Deletions cut 4 bases from V and 6 bases from J, with 22 bases between.

The rearrangement links TRBV4-3 to TRBJ1-2, with TRBD1 as a possible D gene (5 bases). The length of the CDR3 is 13 residues. Trimming removed 1 base at V and 8 bases at J, with 11 bases between. Germline loops: CDR1 LGHNA, CDR2 YSLEER. The CDR3 DNA sequence: TGCGCCAGCAGCCAAGGAAGGGGCGAGGGCTACACCTTC. Amino acids: CASSQGRGEGYTF.

This chain joins TRBV5-5 and TRBJ2-7, with 10 bases identical to TRBD2. CDR1 and CDR2 from the germline V gene are SGHKS and YYEKEE (reference sequence). The CDR3 extends over 18 amino acids. V was clipped by 1 base and J by 1 base; unmatched bases: 11. The CDR3 coding sequence is TGTGCCAGCAGCTTGTGGCTAGCGGGAGTCTTAGGGTCCTACGAGCAGTACTTC. Translating it yields CASSLWLAGVLGSYEQYF.

V is TRBV7-6 and J is TRBJ2-1, with 9 bases aligning to TRBD2. Losses at the gene ends were 1 base for V and 3 bases for J; bases not matched to a gene: 4. The CDR3 extends over 16 amino acids. Germline values: CDR1 SGHVS, CDR2 FNYEAQ. The CDR3 spells CASSLEREEGYNEQFF. As DNA, the CDR3 is TGTGCCAGCAGCTTAGAGCGGGAGGAAGGCTACAATGAGCAGTTCTTC.

This chain joins TRBV27 and TRBJ1-1; D not certain. The CDR3 runs to 13 residues. Per the germline V gene, CDR1 is MNHEY and CDR2 is SMNVEV (reference sequence). With 5 bases removed from V and 6 bases from J, the gap between germline ends came to 13 bases. In nucleotides, the CDR3 is TGTGCCAGCAGTCCCCGGGATCTATCTGAAGCTTTCTTT. Protein sequence: CASSPRDLSEAFF.

V and J are TRBV9 and TRBJ2-3; 8 bases agree with TRBD2. The CDR3 is made up of 18 amino acids. V shed 1 base, J shed 3 bases, and the junction held 13 bases outside the gene matches. CDR1 SGDLS and CDR2 YYNGEE come from the germline V gene. This CDR3 is CASSVHGKRERATDTQYF. The CDR3 DNA is TGTGCCAGCAGCGTACACGGAAAGCGGGAGAGAGCGACAGATACGCAGTATTTT.

This chain joins TRBV7-3 and TRBJ2-3; a weak D match, TRBD2 (5 bases). In germline, CDR1 is SGHTA, CDR2 FQGTGA. CDR3 length equals 16 residues. V dropped 5 bases and J dropped 0 bases, with 15 bases sitting between them. The CDR3: CASSEGLTPSTDTQYF. The DNA of the CDR3 is TGTGCCAGCAGCGAGGGATTAACACCTAGCACAGATACGCAGTATTTT.

V is TRBV5-6 and J is TRBJ2-7; D is unresolved. CDR1 SGHDT and CDR2 YYEEEE come from the germline V gene. This CDR3 spans 12 amino acids. Trimming left V 1 base short and J 3 bases short, with 5 bases between. The CDR3 sequence: CASSLWSYEQYF. The CDR3, as DNA: TGTGCCAGCAGCTTGTGGAGCTACGAGCAGTACTTC.

The chain links TRBV10-3 to TRBJ2-3, with 12 bases identical to TRBD2. The CDR3 runs to 19 residues. Unmatched junction bases numbered 13, after V lost 0 bases and J lost 6 bases. Germline lookup yields CDR1 ENHRY and CDR2 SYGVKD. The CDR3 loop reads CAISESRSWLAGGQDTQYF. CDR3 coding DNA: TGTGCCATCAGTGAGTCCCGTTCTTGGCTAGCGGGAGGGCAGGATACGCAGTATTTT.

The chain carries TRBV27 and TRBJ1-1; tentatively, D is TRBD1 (5 bases). V was cut by 4 bases and J by 1 base, with 10 bases left in between. There are 14 residues in the CDR3. Germline V lookup: CDR1 MNHEY, CDR2 SMNVEV (reference sequence). The CDR3 sequence: CASSSGLSNTEAFF. Here the CDR3 DNA reads TGTGCCAGCAGTTCGGGACTTTCGAACACTGAAGCTTTCTTT.

The chain has TRBV27 and TRBJ1-2; 8 bases line up with TRBD1. Germline loops: CDR1 MNHEY, CDR2 SMNVEV (reference sequence). The V and J ends lost 3 bases and 8 bases, in that order; junction bases with no gene match: 5. The length of the CDR3 is 13 residues. CDR3 protein: CASSFSGGEGYTF. The CDR3 DNA reads as TGTGCCAGCAGTTTCTCAGGGGGCGAGGGCTACACCTTC.

The chain recombines TRBV7-9 with TRBJ1-2, with TRBD1 matching over 8 bases. The length of the CDR3 is 13 residues. CDR1 and CDR2 (germline): SEHNR, FQNEAQ (reference sequence). Losses at the gene ends were 6 bases for V and 8 bases for J; bases not matched to a gene: 8. DNA for the CDR3: TGTGCCAGCAGTCACGGACAGGGAGGAGGCTACACCTTC. Translated: CASSHGQGGGYTF. Combining the CDR3 with reference TRBV7-9 and TRBJ1-2 gives the whole variable domain DTGVSQNPRHKITKRGQNVTFRCDPISEHNRLYWYRQTLGQGPEFLTYFQNEAQLEKSRLLSDRFSAERPKGSFSTLEIQRTEQGDSAMYLCASSHGQGGGYTFGSGTRLTVV.

This chain connects TRBV5-1 to TRBJ2-5; D might be TRBD1 (6 bases). The CDR3 is 15 amino acids. With 2 bases removed from V and 2 bases from J, the gap between germline ends came to 13 bases. The germline gives CDR1 SGHRS, CDR2 YFSETQ. The CDR3 here is CASSLKDRSQETQYF. CDR3 sequence (DNA): TGCGCCAGCAGCTTAAAGGACAGATCACAAGAGACCCAGTACTTC.

In its sample, this clone was seen once. V is TRBV5-1 and J is TRBJ1-3, with D hard to call. Trimming removed 1 base at V and 0 bases at J, with 11 bases between. Germline values: CDR1 SGHRS, CDR2 YFSETQ. CDR3 length: 16 residues. The CDR3 is CASSLLSSPSGNTIYF. Here the CDR3 DNA reads TGCGCCAGCAGCTTGTTATCTTCCCCCTCTGGAAACACCATATATTTT.

The gene calls are TRBV5-6 and TRBJ2-1; 12 bases are shared with TRBD2. The germline CDR1 and CDR2 sequences are SGHDT and YYEEEE. This CDR3 contains 15 residues. J lost 4 bases, V lost 4 bases, and 3 bases had no gene match. CDR3 bases: TGTGCCAGCAGCGGAGGGACTAGCGGGTACAATGAGCAGTTCTTC. Translated, it gives CASSGGTSGYNEQFF.

The count of this clone is one. The gene calls are TRBV28 and TRBJ2-2; 14 positions match TRBD2. Germline V gives CDR1 MDHEN, CDR2 SYDVKM. The CDR3 has 16 amino acids. The V and J ends lost 7 bases and 5 bases, in that order; junction bases with no gene match: 6. The CDR3 protein is CASKGTSGSGTGELFF. In nucleotides, the CDR3 is TGTGCCAGCAAGGGGACTAGCGGGAGTGGAACCGGGGAGCTGTTTTTT.